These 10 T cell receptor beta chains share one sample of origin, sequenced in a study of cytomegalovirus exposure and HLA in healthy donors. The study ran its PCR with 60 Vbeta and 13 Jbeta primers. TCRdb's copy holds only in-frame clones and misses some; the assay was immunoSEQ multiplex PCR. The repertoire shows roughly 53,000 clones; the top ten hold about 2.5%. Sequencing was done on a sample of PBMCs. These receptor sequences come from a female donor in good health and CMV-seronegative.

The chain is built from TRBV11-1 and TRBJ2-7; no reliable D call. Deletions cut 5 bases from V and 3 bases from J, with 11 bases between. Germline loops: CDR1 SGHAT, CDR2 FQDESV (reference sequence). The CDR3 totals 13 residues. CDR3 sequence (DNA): TGTGCCAGCAGCCAGGCATTTCTCTACGAGCAGTACTTC. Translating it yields CASSQAFLYEQYF.

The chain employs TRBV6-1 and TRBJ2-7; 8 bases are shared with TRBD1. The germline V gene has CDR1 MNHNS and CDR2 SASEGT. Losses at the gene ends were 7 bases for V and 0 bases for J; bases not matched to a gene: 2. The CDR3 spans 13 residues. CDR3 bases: TGTGCCAGCAATACAGGGGGCTCCTACGAGCAGTACTTC. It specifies CASNTGGSYEQYF.

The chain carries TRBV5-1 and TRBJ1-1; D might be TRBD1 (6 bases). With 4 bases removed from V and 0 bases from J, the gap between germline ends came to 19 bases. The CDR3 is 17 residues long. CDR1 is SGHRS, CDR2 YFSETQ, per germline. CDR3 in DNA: TGCGCCAGCAGCCTGGACAGTTGGAACCTCATGAACACTGAAGCTTTCTTT. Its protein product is CASSLDSWNLMNTEAFF.

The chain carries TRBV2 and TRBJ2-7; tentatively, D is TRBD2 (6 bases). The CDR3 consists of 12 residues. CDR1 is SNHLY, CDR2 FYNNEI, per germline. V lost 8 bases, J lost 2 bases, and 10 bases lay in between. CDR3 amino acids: CASQGGTYEQYF. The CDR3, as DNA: TGTGCCAGCCAGGGAGGAACCTACGAGCAGTACTTC.

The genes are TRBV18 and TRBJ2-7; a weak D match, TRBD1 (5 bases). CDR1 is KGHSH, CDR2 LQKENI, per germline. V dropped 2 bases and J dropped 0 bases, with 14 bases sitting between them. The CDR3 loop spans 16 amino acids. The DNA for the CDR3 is TGTGCCAGCTCACCAAGCATTAGGGGAAGCTCCTACGAGCAGTACTTC. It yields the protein CASSPSIRGSSYEQYF.

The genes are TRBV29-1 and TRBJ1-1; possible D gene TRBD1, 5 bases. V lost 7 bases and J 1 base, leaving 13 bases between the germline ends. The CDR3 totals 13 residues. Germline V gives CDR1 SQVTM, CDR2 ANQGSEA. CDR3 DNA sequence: TGCAGCGGGAGGGGATTAAGGAACACTGAAGCTTTCTTT. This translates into CSGRGLRNTEAFF.

The chain's CDR3 is CASSQDTSGNTIYF. The CDR3 DNA sequence: TGCGCCAGCAGTCAAGACACCTCTGGAAACACCATATATTTT. The rearrangement joins TRBV5-1 to TRBJ1-3; D gene unclear. Germline loops: CDR1 SGHRS, CDR2 YFSETQ. The CDR3 length is 14 residues. The ends were cut back, 5 bases at V and 0 bases at J, with 9 bases in the middle.

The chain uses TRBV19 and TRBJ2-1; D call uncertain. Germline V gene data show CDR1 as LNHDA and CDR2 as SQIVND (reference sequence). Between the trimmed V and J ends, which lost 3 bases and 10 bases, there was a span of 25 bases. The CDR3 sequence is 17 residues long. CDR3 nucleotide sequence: TGTGCCAGTAGTATTTCAGGAAGTCGTGTTTATCTACCGGAGCAGTTCTTC. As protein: CASSISGSRVYLPEQFF.

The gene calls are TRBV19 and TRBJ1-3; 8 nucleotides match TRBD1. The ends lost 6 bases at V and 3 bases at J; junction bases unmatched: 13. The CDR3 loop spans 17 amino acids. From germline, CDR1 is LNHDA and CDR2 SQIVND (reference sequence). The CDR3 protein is CASRNRTGRLSGNTIYF. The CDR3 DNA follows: TGTGCCAGTAGAAACAGGACAGGGAGGCTAAGTGGAAACACCATATATTTT.

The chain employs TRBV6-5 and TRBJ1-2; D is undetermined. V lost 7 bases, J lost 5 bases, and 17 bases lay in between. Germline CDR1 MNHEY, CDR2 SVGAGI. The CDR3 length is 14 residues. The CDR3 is CASIKGAVLYGYTF. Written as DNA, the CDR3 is TGTGCCAGCATCAAAGGAGCAGTTTTGTATGGCTACACCTTC.